This T cell receptor (beta chain) was recorded in a study of blood T cell repertoires in COVID-19. The wider study: Acute-phase and convalescent COVID-19 samples originated in the United States, Italy and Spain. Sources were T cells, B-cell-depleted T cells, or PBMCs; the material itself was cDNA or gDNA.

Under the authors' procedure: Reference gene primer amplification gave estimated nucleated cell counts. The table came from immunoSEQ multiplex PCR; TCRdb's copy has only in-frame clones and leaves some out. Clone size and the V and J calls come from that table; the DNA yielded D and trimming. Of about 140,000 clones listed, 88% were seen once; the top ten hold roughly 2.5%. This clone was observed once. Seattle's cohort entered during active infection and was followed longitudinally. Input material: peripheral blood. The TCR comes from a human donor with COVID-19, enrolled during active disease. The donor label of this sample is uncertain.

As DNA, the CDR3 is TGTGCCAGCAGTTACGGGCAGGGGATGTATGGCTACACCTTC. It specifies CASSYGQGMYGYTF. The gene calls are TRBV6-5 and TRBJ1-2, with D possibly TRBD1 on 6 matching bases. This CDR3 region has 14 residues. Trimming pared 2 bases from V and 5 bases from J, leaving 12 bases between. Germline assignment: CDR1 MNHEY and CDR2 SVGAGI.